This T cell receptor beta chain came from a study of vaccination effects on CD4 cells after COVID-19. Expansion of antigen-specific CD4+ T cells with viral peptide pools was carried out by the ViraFEST assay before sequencing. Culture proceeded for 10 days, and CD4+ T cells were then isolated. The vaccine recipients had no prior SARS-CoV-2 infection, with negative nucleocapsid antibodies. Two million PBMC per well received 9 to 10 IU/ml IL-2 and roughly 9.2 ug/ml peptides in culture. On this clone: Its antigen remains unknown.

Losses at the gene ends were 4 bases for V and 6 bases for J; bases not matched to a gene: 12. Germline values: CDR1 LGHDT, CDR2 YNNKEL (reference sequence). CDR3 length: 15 residues. Only in-frame clones appear in the TCRdb table, and some are missing; sequencing was by immunoSEQ multiplex PCR. Of around 21,000 clones listed, roughly two thirds are singletons. Points from the study as a whole: Cross-reactivity toward common cold coronaviruses was confined to only 1 of 255 vaccine-induced clones in healthy vaccinees. In the study, convalescent patients were few, and early post-infection timepoints were absent.

The sequencing used CD4+ T cells from PBMCs cultured with HCoV-NL63 spike peptides, collected before COVID-19 vaccination. The V call is TRBV3-1 (or the pseudogene TRBV3-2), the J call TRBJ2-7; 7 bases line up with TRBD1. This receptor was taken from a human donor who received a COVID-19 vaccine. The CDR3 reads CASSPSIRQGSEQYF. In nucleotides, the CDR3 is TGTGCCAGCAGCCCTTCCATTAGACAGGGTAGCGAGCAGTACTTC.